This T cell receptor beta chain emerged from a study of T cells in Graves' hyperthyroidism and ophthalmopathy. Germline-derived CDR1 and CDR2 are LGHNA and YNFKEQ. With V trimmed by 1 base and J by 3 bases, 7 bases remained unmatched. This CDR3 is 16 amino acids long. TCR beta CDR3 regions were amplified from RNA. HTBI primers drove first-round RT-PCR of the TCR CDR3. TCRdb reanalysed the multiplex PCR reads using MiXCR and keeps one entry per CDR3 protein. The sample has about 480,000 distinct CDR3 sequences, about 15% seen once; the top ten hold about a sixth. The TCR comes from a woman under 30 with Graves' hyperthyroidism. The material sequenced was blood. V gene TRBV4-2 combines with J gene TRBJ2-7; TRBD2 matches at 9 bases. CDR3 sequence reads: CASSQVLAGEIYEQYF. The CDR3 coding sequence is TGTGCCAGCAGCCAAGTGTTAGCGGGAGAGATCTACGAGCAGTACTTC.